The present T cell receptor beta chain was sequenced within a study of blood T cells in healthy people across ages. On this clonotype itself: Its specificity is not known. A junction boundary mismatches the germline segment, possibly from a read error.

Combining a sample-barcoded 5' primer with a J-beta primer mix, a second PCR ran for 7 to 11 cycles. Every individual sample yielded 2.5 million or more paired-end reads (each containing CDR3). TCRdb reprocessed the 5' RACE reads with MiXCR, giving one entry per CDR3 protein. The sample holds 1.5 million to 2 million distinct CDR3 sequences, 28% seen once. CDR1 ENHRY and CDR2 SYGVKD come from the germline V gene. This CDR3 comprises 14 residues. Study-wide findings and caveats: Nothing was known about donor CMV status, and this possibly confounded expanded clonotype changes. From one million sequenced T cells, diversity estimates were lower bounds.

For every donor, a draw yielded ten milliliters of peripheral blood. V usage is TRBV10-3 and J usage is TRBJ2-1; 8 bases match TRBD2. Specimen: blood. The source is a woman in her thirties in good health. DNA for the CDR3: TGTGCCACCAGTGATAGCGGGGTTAACAATGAGCAGTTCTTC. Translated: CATSDSGVNNEQFF.